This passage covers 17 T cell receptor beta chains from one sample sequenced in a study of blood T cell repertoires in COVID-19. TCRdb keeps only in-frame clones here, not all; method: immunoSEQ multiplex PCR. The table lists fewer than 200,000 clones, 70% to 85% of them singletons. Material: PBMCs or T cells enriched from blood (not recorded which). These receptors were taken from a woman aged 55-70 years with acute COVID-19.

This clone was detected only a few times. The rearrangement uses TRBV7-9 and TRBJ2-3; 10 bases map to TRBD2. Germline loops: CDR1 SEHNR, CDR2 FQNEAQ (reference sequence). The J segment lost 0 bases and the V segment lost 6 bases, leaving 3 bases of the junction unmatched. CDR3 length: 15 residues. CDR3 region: CASRASGGSTDTQYF. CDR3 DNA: TGTGCCAGCAGGGCTAGCGGGGGAAGCACAGATACGCAGTATTTT. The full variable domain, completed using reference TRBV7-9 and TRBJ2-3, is DTGVSQNPRHKITKRGQNVTFRCDPISEHNRLYWYRQTLGQGPEFLTYFQNEAQLEKSRLLSDRFSAERPKGSFSTLEIQRTEQGDSAMYLCASRASGGSTDTQYFGPGTRLTVL.

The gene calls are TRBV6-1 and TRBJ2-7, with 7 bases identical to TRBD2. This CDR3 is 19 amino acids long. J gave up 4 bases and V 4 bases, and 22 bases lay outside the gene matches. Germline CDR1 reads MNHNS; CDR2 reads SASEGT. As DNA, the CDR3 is TGTGCCAGCAGTGGTACCCTAAATGAGCGGGAAAGTGTCGTGTACGAGCAGTACTTC. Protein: CASSGTLNERESVVYEQYF.

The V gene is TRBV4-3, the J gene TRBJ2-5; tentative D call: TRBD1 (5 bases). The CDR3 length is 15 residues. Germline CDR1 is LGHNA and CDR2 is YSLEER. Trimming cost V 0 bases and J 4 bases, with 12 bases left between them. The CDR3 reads CASSQDFGQGETQYF. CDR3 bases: TGCGCCAGCAGCCAAGATTTCGGGCAGGGAGAGACCCAGTACTTC.

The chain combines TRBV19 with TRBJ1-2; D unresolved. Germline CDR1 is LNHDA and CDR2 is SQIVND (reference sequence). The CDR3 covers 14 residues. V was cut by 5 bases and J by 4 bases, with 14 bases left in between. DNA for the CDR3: TGTGCCAGTAGTCTATCCCGGGAGGGCTATGGCTACACCTTC. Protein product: CASSLSREGYGYTF. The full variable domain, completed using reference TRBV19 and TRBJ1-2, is DGGITQSPKYLFRKEGQNVTLSCEQNLNHDAMYWYRQDPGQGLRLIYYSQIVNDFQKGDIAEGYSVSREKKESFPLTVTSAQKNPTAFYLCASSLSREGYGYTFGSGTRLTVV.

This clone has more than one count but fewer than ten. The CDR3 bases are TGTGCCAGCGTACCGACGACAAAGGCAACGCATGGCTACACCTTC. This sequence encodes CASVPTTKATHGYTF. The chain is built from TRBV6-5 and TRBJ1-2; D gene unclear. The length of the CDR3 is 15 residues. Looked up from germline, CDR1 is MNHEY and CDR2 is SVGAGI. Between the trimmed V and J ends, which lost 8 bases and 6 bases, there was a span of 22 bases.

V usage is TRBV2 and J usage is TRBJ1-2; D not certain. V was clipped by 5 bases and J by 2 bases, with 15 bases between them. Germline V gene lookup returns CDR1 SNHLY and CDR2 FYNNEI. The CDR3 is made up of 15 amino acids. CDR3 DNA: TGTGCCAGCAGTAAGGATAGTAACAGAAACTATGGCTACACCTTC. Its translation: CASSKDSNRNYGYTF. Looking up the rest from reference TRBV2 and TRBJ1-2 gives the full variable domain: EPEVTQTPSHQVTQMGQEVILRCVPISNHLYFYWYRQILGQKVEFLVSFYNNEISEKSEIFDDQFSVERPDGSNFTLKIRSTKLEDSAMYFCASSKDSNRNYGYTFGSGTRLTVV.

The DNA for the CDR3 is TGTGCCAGCAGCCAAGGGACAGCCGCTGAAGCTTTCTTT. Translating gives CASSQGTAAEAFF. The chain combines TRBV7-8 with TRBJ1-1; 7 bases map to TRBD1. Germline CDR1 reads SGHVS; CDR2 reads FQNEAQ. V trimming: 5 bases; J trimming: 6 bases; junction bases outside the gene matches: 6. CDR3 size: 13 residues.

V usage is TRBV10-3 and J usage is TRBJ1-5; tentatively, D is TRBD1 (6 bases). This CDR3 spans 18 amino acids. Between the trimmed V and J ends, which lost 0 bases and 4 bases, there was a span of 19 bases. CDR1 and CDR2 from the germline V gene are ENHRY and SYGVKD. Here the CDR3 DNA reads TGTGCCATCAGTGAGTCGGGAGACACAGGGATGGGGAATCAGCCCCAGCATTTT. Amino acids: CAISESGDTGMGNQPQHF.

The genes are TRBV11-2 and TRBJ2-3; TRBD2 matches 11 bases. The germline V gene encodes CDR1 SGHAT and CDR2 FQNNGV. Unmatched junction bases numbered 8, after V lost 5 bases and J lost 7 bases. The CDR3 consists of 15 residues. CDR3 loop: CASSPIAGGLNTQYF. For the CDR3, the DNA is TGTGCCAGCAGCCCTATAGCGGGGGGGTTGAATACGCAGTATTTT.

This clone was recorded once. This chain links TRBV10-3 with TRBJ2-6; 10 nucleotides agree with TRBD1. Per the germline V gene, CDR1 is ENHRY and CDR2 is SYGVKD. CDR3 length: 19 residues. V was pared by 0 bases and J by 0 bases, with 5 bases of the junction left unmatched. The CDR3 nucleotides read TGTGCCATCAGTGAGTCAGGACAGGGGGGGAGCTCTGGGGCCAACGTCCTGACTTTC. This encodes CAISESGQGGSSGANVLTF.

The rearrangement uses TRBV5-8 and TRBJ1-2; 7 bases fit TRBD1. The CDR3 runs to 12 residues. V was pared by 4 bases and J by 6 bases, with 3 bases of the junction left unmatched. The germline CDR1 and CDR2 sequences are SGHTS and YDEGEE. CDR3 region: CASSLGQDGYTF. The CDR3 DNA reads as TGTGCCAGCAGCCTAGGACAGGATGGCTACACCTTC.

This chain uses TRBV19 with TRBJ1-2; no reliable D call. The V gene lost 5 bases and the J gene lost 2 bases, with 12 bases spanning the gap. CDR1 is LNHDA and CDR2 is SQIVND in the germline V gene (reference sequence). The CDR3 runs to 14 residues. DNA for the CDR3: TGTGCCAGTAGTCCCGGAGGGTCGAACTATGGCTACACCTTC. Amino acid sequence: CASSPGGSNYGYTF.

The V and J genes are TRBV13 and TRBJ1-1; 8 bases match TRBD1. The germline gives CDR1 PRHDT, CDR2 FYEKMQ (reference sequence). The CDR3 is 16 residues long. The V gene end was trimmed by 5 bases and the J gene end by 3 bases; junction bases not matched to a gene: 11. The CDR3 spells CASSGDRGKIYTEAFF. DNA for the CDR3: TGTGCCAGCAGCGGTGACAGGGGTAAGATTTACACTGAAGCTTTCTTT. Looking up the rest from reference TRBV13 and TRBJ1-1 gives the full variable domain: AAGVIQSPRHLIKEKRETATLKCYPIPRHDTVYWYQQGPGQDPQFLISFYEKMQSDKGSIPDRFSAQQFSDYHSELNMSSLELGDSALYFCASSGDRGKIYTEAFFGQGTRLTVV.

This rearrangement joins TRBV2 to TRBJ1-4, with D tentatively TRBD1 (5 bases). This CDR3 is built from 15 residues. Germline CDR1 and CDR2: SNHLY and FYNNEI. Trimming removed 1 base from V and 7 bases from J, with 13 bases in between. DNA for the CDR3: TGTGCCAGCAGTGAAGGTGGGGGGTTTCGTGAAAAACTGTTTTTT. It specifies CASSEGGGFREKLFF.

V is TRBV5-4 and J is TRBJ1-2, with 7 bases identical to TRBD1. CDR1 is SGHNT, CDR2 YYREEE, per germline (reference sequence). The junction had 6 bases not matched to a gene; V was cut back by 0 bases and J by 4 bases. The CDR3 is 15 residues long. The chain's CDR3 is CASSLVARGAYGYTF. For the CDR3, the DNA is TGTGCCAGCAGCTTGGTGGCCAGGGGGGCCTATGGCTACACCTTC.

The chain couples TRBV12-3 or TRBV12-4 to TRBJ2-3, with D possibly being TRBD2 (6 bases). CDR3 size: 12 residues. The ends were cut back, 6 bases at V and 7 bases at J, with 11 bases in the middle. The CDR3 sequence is CASSRGTNTQYF. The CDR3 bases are TGTGCCAGCAGCCGCGGGACGAATACGCAGTATTTT.

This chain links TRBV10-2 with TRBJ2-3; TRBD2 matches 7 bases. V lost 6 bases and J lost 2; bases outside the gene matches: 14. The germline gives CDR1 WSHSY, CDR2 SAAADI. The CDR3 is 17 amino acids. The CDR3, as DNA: TGCGCCAGCAGAGGGTTGGGGGGGGGAATTCTCACAGATACGCAGTATTTT. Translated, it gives CASRGLGGGILTDTQYF.